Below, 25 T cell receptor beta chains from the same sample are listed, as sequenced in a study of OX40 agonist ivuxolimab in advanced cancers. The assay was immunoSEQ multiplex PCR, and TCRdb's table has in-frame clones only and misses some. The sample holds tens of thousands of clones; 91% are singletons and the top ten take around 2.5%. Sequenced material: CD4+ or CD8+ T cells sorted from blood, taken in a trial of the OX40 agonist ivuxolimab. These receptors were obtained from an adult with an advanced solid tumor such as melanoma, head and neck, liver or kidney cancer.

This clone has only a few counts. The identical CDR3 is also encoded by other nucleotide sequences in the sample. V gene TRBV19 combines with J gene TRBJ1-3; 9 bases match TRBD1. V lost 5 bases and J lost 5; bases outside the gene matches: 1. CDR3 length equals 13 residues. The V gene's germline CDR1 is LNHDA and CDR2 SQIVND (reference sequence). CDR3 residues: CASSGQGRNTIYF. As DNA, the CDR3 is TGTGCCAGTAGTGGACAGGGGAGAAACACCATATATTTT. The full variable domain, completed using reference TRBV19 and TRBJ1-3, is DGGITQSPKYLFRKEGQNVTLSCEQNLNHDAMYWYRQDPGQGLRLIYYSQIVNDFQKGDIAEGYSVSREKKESFPLTVTSAQKNPTAFYLCASSGQGRNTIYFGEGSWLTVV.

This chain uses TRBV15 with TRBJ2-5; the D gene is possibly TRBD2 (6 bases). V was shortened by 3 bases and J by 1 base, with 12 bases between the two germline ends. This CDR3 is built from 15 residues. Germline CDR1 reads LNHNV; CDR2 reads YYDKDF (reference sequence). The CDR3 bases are TGTGCCACCAGCAGTTTCTTGGGAGGCCAAGAGACCCAGTACTTC. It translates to CATSSFLGGQETQYF.

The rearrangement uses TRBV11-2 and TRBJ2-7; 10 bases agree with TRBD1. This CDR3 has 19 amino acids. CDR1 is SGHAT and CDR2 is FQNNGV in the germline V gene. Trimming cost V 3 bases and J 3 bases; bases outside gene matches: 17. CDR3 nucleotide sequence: TGTGCCAGCAGCTTTCTCCCGTGGAACTTAGGGACAGGGGACTACGAGCAGTACTTC. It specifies CASSFLPWNLGTGDYEQYF. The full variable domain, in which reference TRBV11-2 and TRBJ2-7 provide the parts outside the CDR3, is EAGVAQSPRYKIIEKRQSVAFWCNPISGHATLYWYQQILGQGPKLLIQFQNNGVVDDSQLPKDRFSAERLKGVDSTLKIQPAKLEDSAVYLCASSFLPWNLGTGDYEQYFGPGTRLTVT.

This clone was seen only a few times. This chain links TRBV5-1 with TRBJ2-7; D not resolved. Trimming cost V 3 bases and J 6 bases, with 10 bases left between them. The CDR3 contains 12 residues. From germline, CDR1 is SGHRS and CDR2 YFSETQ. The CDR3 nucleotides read TGCGCCAGCAGCTCGACTCGATTCGAGCAGTACTTC. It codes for CASSSTRFEQYF.

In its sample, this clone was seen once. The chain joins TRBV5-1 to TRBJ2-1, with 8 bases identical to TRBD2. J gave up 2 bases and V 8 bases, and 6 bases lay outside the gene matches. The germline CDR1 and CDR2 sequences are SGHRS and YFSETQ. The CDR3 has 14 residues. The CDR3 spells CASTTSETYNEQFF. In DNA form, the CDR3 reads TGCGCCAGTACGACTAGCGAAACCTACAATGAGCAGTTCTTC.

The CDR3 DNA reads TGTGCCAGTAGTACCCCTTTTGGCCGTCCTAACTATGGCTACACCTTC. Protein product: CASSTPFGRPNYGYTF. The chain combines TRBV19 with TRBJ1-2; D uncertain. The CDR3 totals 16 residues. Trimming took off 4 bases at V and 0 bases at J, with 15 bases between the two ends. The germline V gene encodes CDR1 LNHDA and CDR2 SQIVND (reference sequence).

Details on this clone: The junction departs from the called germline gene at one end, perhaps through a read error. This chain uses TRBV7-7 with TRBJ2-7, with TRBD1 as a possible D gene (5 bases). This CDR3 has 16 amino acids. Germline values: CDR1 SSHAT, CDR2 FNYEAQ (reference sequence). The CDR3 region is CASSAYRKVEIYEQYF. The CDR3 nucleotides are TGTGCTAGCAGCGCCTACAGGAAAGTAGAAATATACGAGCAGTACTTC.

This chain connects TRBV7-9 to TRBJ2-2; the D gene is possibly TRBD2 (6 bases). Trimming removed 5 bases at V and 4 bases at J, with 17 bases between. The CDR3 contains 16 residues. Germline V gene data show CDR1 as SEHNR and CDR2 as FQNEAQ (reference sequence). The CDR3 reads CASSPRRGGFTGELFF. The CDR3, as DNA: TGTGCCAGCAGCCCCCGGAGGGGCGGGTTCACCGGGGAGCTGTTTTTT.

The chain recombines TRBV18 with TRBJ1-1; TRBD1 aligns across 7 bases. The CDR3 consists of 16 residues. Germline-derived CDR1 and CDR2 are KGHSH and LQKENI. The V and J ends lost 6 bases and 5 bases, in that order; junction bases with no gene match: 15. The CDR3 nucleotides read TGTGCCAGCTCCCTAGGACAGGCCACGTTGGGGACTGAAGCTTTCTTT. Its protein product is CASSLGQATLGTEAFF.

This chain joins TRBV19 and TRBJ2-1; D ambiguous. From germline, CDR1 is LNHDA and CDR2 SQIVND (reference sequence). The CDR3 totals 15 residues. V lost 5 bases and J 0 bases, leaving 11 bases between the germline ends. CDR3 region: CASSRSIFSYNEQFF. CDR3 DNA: TGTGCCAGTAGTCGGAGTATATTCTCCTACAATGAGCAGTTCTTC.

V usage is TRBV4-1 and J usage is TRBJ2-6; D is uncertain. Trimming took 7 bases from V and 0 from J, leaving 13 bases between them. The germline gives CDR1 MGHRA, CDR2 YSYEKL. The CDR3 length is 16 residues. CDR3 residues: CASTQSENSGANVLTF. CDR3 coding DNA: TGCGCCAGCACACAGAGTGAAAACTCTGGGGCCAACGTCCTGACTTTC.

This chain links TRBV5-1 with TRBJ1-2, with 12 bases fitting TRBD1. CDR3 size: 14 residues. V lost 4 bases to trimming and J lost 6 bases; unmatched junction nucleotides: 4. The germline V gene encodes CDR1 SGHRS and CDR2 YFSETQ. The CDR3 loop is CASSGTGGGHGYTF. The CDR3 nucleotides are TGCGCCAGCAGCGGGACAGGGGGCGGTCATGGCTACACCTTC.

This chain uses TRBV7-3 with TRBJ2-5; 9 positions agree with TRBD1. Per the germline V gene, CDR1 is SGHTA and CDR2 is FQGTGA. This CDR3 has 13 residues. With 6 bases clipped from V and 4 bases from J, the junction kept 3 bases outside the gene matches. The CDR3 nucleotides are TGTGCCAGCAGTTTGGACAGGGGAGAGACCCAGTACTTC. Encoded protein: CASSLDRGETQYF.

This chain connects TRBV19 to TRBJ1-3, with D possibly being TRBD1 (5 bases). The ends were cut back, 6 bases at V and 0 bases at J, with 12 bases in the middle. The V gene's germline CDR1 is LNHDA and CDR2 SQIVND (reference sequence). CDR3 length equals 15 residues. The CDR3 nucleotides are TGTGCCAGTAGGCTACAGGACAACTCTGGAAACACCATATATTTT. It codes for CASRLQDNSGNTIYF. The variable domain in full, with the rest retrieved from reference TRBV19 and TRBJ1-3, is DGGITQSPKYLFRKEGQNVTLSCEQNLNHDAMYWYRQDPGQGLRLIYYSQIVNDFQKGDIAEGYSVSREKKESFPLTVTSAQKNPTAFYLCASRLQDNSGNTIYFGEGSWLTVV.

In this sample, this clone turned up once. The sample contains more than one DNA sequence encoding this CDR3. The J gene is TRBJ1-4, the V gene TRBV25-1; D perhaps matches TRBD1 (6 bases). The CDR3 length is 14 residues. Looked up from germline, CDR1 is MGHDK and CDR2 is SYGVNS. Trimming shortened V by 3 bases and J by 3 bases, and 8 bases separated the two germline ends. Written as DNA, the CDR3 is TGTGCCAGCAGTGAGACAGGACCTAATGAAAAACTGTTTTTT. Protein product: CASSETGPNEKLFF.

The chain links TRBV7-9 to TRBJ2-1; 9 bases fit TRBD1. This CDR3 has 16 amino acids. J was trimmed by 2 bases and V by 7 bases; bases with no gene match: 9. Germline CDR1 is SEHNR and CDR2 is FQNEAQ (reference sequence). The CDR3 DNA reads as TGTGCCAGCACCTCTGGGCGGACAGGGGCCTACAATGAGCAGTTCTTC. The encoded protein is CASTSGRTGAYNEQFF.

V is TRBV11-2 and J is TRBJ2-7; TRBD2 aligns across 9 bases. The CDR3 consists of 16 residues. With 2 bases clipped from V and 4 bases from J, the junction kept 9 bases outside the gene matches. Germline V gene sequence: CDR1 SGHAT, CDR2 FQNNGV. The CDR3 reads CASSLYLAGIVYEQYF. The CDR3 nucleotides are TGTGCCAGCAGCTTATATCTAGCGGGAATCGTATACGAGCAGTACTTC.

For the CDR3, the DNA is TGTGCCAGCGCGAGGACCTGGGCGGGTGGAAACACCATATATTTT. This gives the protein CASARTWAGGNTIYF. The V gene is TRBV2, the J gene TRBJ1-3; D is ambiguous. The CDR3 has 15 residues. CDR1 is SNHLY and CDR2 is FYNNEI in the germline V gene. The V end was cut by 8 bases, the J end by 3 bases, with 17 bases between.

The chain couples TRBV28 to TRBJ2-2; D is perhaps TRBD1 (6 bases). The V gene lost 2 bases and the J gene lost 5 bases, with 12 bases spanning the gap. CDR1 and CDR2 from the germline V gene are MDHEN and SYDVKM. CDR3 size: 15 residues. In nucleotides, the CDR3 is TGTGCCAGCAGTTTACTAACAGGGACGACCGGGGAGCTGTTTTTT. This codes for CASSLLTGTTGELFF. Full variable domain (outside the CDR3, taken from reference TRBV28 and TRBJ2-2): DVKVTQSSRYLVKRTGEKVFLECVQDMDHENMFWYRQDPGLGLRLIYFSYDVKMKEKGDIPEGYSVSREKKERFSLILESASTNQTSMYLCASSLLTGTTGELFFGEGSRLTVL.

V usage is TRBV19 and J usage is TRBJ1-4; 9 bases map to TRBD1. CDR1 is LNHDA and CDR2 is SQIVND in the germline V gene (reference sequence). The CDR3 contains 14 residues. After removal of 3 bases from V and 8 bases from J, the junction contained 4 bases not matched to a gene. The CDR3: CASSIGTGREKLFF. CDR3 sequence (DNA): TGTGCCAGTAGTATTGGGACAGGGAGGGAAAAACTGTTTTTT.

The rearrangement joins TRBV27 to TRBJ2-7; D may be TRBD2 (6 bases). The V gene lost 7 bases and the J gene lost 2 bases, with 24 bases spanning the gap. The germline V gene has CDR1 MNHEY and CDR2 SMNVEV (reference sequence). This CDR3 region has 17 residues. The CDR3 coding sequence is TGTGCCAGCACCCGGGACGGGCGGAGGGTCCCCCCCTACGAGCAGTACTTC. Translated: CASTRDGRRVPPYEQYF.

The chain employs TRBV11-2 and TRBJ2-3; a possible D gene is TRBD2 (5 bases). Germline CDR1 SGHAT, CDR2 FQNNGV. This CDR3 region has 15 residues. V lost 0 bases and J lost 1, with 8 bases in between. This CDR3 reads CASSLDGGGTDTQYF. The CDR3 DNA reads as TGTGCCAGCAGCTTAGACGGAGGTGGCACAGATACGCAGTATTTT.

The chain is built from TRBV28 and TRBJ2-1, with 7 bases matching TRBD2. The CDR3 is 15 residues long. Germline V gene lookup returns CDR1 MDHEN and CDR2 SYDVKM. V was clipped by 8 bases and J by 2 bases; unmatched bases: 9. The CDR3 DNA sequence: TGTGCCAGCTCCTCTAGCGGAACAACCTACAATGAGCAGTTCTTC. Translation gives CASSSSGTTYNEQFF. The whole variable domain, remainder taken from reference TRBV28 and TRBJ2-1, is DVKVTQSSRYLVKRTGEKVFLECVQDMDHENMFWYRQDPGLGLRLIYFSYDVKMKEKGDIPEGYSVSREKKERFSLILESASTNQTSMYLCASSSSGTTYNEQFFGPGTRLTVL.

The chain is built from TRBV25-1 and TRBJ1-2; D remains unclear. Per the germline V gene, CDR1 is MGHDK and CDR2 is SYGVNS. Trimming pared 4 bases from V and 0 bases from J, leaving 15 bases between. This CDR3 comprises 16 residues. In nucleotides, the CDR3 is TGTGCCAGCAGTGGGCAGACATTACTAACTAACTATGGCTACACCTTC. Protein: CASSGQTLLTNYGYTF.

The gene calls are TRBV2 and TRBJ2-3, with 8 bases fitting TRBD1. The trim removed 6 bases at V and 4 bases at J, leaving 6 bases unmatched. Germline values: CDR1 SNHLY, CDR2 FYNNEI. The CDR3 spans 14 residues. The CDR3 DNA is TGTGCCAGCAGGGACAGGGTTTCAGCAGATACGCAGTATTTT. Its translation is CASRDRVSADTQYF. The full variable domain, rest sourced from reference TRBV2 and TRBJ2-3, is EPEVTQTPSHQVTQMGQEVILRCVPISNHLYFYWYRQILGQKVEFLVSFYNNEISEKSEIFDDQFSVERPDGSNFTLKIRSTKLEDSAMYFCASRDRVSADTQYFGPGTRLTVL.